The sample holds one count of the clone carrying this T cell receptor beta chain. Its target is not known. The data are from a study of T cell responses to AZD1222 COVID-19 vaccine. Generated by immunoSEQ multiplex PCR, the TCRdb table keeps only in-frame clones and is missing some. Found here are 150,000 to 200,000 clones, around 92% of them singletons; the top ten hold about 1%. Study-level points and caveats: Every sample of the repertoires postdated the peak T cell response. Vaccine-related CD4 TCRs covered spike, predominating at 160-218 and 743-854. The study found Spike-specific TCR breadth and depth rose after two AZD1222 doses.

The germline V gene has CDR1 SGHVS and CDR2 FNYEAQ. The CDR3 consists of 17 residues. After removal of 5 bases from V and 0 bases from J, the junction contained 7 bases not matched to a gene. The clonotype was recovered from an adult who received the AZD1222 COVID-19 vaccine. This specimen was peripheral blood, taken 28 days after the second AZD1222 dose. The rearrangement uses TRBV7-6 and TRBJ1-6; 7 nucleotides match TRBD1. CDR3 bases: TGTGCCAGCAGCGAGAGCAGGGGGAGCTCCTATAATTCACCCCTCCACTTT. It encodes CASSESRGSSYNSPLHF. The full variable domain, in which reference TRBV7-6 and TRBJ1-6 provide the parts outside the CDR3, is GAGVSQSPRYKVTKRGQDVALRCDPISGHVSLYWYRQALGQGPEFLTYFNYEAQQDKSGLPNDRFSAERPEGSISTLTIQRTEQRDSAMYRCASSESRGSSYNSPLHFGNGTRLTVT.